This T cell receptor (beta chain) was recovered during a study of T cell responses to AZD1222 COVID-19 vaccine. Using immunoSEQ multiplex PCR, the repertoire was profiled, and TCRdb retains in-frame clones only, with some absent. The sample includes about 140,000 clones, 80% to 90% seen only once; the top ten take 7.5% to 8.5%. Germline V gene lookup returns CDR1 MNHEY and CDR2 SVGAGI. Trimming removed 6 bases at V and 2 bases at J, with 10 bases between. The CDR3 spans 13 residues. This TCR derives from an adult in good health. The chain links TRBV6-5 to TRBJ1-1, with D tentatively TRBD1 (5 bases). Here the sequenced sample was peripheral blood, taken on day 0 of AZD1222 vaccination. The CDR3 loop is CASRRTGNTEAFF. CDR3 DNA: TGTGCCAGCAGGCGAACAGGAAACACTGAAGCTTTCTTT.